This T cell receptor beta chain stems from a study of radiotherapy plus CTLA-4 blockade in lung cancer. Study-level information: Disease control reached over 30%, with objective responses in around 19%. Study findings and constraints: Radiotherapy was combined with ipilimumab, and tumor-derived TCR clones then expanded in blood. Early clone dynamics of blood T cells, plus interferon-beta, reportedly predicted response best.

As concerns this clone: The antigen remains undetermined.

From germline, CDR1 is PRHDT and CDR2 FYEKMQ (reference sequence). Trimming at V came to 5 bases and at J to 8 bases, leaving 11 bases not matched to a gene. The CDR3 covers 15 residues. Ipilimumab CTLA-4 blockade and focal radiation were given to patients with chemo-refractory metastatic non-small-cell lung cancer. The assay was immunoSEQ multiplex PCR, and TCRdb's table has in-frame clones only and misses some. Among 75,000 to 100,000 clones listed, 88% were seen once. V usage is TRBV13 and J usage is TRBJ2-1; 8 positions match TRBD2. This TCR was recovered from a human donor with non-small cell lung cancer that progressed on radiotherapy plus ipilimumab. The material sequenced was peripheral blood, taken from a patient treated with radiotherapy plus ipilimumab. This CDR3 is CASSPQAGEVDEQFF. The CDR3 DNA sequence: TGTGCCAGCAGCCCTCAAGCGGGAGAGGTTGATGAGCAGTTCTTC.